The present T cell receptor (beta chain) was sequenced within a study of regulatory T cells in long-lasting Graves disease (dated by TCRdb to about 2021). Broadly, across the study: Persistent Graves' disease was defined as persistently positive TSH receptor autoantibodies together with antithyroid drug treatment for over 5 years. This study used TCR sequencing and RNA sequencing of peripheral blood to compare persistent Graves' disease patients against newly diagnosed Graves' disease patients. The study was conducted in China and was registered as a clinical trial. A total of about 33 samples were covered by TCR sequencing, comprising approximately 13 persistent and roughly 20 newly diagnosed Graves' disease patients. Antithyroid drugs had been taken for 10 to 13 years on average by persistent Graves' disease patients in the clinical cohort.

This sample's time point label indicates: persistent/refractory GD, antithyroid drugs over 5 years with positive TRAb. For both TCR sequencing and RNA sequencing, RNA was extracted from PBMCs in TRIzol. The diagnosis of Graves' disease followed American Thyroid Association guidelines. Patients for the study were recruited at an endocrinology department in Xi'an, China. Each patient gave approximately 9 milliliters of peripheral blood, collected in an EDTA anticoagulant tube. PBMCs were isolated by Ficoll Paque Plus density gradient separation without further T cell sorting. An Agilent 2100 Bioanalyzer and agarose gel were used to assess RNA quality, and a NanoDrop 2000 was used to measure RNA concentration. What the study reported, not specific to this receptor: The study examined only peripheral blood because the primary lesion, thyroid tissue, could not be accessed. Persistent Graves' disease patients showed lower TCR Shannon entropy and fewer highly expanded clones than newly diagnosed patients, suggesting clonal expansion. More public clonotypes were shared among persistent patients (fewer than 3,000) than among newly diagnosed patients (roughly 1,000). The small sample size was acknowledged by the authors as a limitation that may reduce accuracy. TRBV28, TRBJ1-2 and TRBJ2-5 were preferentially used in persistent disease, while TRBV20-1 and TRBJ2-1 were favored in newly diagnosed disease. Sequencing and analysis were limited to the TCR beta chain.

The library relied on multiplex PCR. Sequencing was carried out with an Illumina HiSeq 4000. To build TCR beta libraries, CDR3 regions were amplified by Arm-PCR using iRepertoire HTBI primers. Before sequencing, the PCR products went through gel purification. The original pipeline was this. Across samples, around 58 TRBV and over 11 TRBJ segments were identified and used for gene usage analysis of CDR3 amino acid clonotypes. COPE and FqMerger were used to merge filtered high-quality paired reads into contigs. BLAST was used to align contigs to the IMGT TRBV, TRBD and TRBJ reference genes, and CDR3 was defined following IMGT. Any clonotype with a frequency above 0.1% was counted as a highly expanded clone. Shannon entropy served as the measure of repertoire diversity, while the Gini coefficient captured V-J evenness. Public clonotypes were defined as clonotypes shared by more than one individual. TCRdb reprocessed the public reads (quality trimming at Q25 with fastp, clone calling with MiXCR) and kept in-frame beta chains. Duplicate CDR3 protein sequences are folded into a single record with the most common DNA and genes. The V and J calls were not made by the authors but by TCRdb's processing. The sample table shows about 460,000 distinct CDR3 sequences, and approximately 23% are seen once. The top ten clones comprise over 10% of the sample.

Compared with germline, V lacks 4 bases and J lacks 5 bases; bases without a gene match: 8. The germline V gene (reference sequence) provides CDR1 SGHNT and CDR2 YYREEE. Measured from the cysteine to the phenylalanine, the CDR3 is 14 residues long. Only the CDR3 DNA is retained, 42 bases long and in frame from the first base. This clonotype was counted a single time. Its cognate antigen has yet to be identified. No qualities accompany the bases; no much larger clone lies one base away. One read yields weak evidence. The chain joins TRBV5-4 to TRBJ2-5, and TRBD2 matches 7 of the central bases. The source was peripheral blood mononuclear cells (PBMCs), collected when the disease was refractory, from a patient treated with antithyroid drugs. The TCR comes from a female donor with Graves disease. The DNA sequence is TGTGCCAGCAGCCCGGAGTGGGGAGGGGAGACCCAGTACTTC. Its translation is CASSPEWGGETQYF. Reference TRBV5-4 and TRBJ2-5 genes cover what lies past the CDR3, so the full variable domain is ETGVTQSPTHLIKTRGQQVTLRCSSQSGHNTVSWYQQALGQGPQFIFQYYREEENGRGNFPPRFSGLQFPNYSSELNVNALELDDSALYLCASSPEWGGETQYFGPGTRLLVL.